The 18 T cell receptor beta chains listed next were all sequenced from one sample in a study of CXCR3-negative and CXCR3-positive naive CD8 T cells (dated by TCRdb to 2018 to 2020). Sequencing took place on a NextSeq 550. The Human TCR Profiling Kit (MiLaboratory) was used to prepare UMI-labeled 5' RACE TRB cDNA libraries. After reprocessing by TCRdb, each CDR3 protein sequence is one entry, and no DNA is given. The sample table records 70,000 to 95,000 distinct CDR3 sequences. Clones ranked in the top ten supply around 1.6% of the sample. The sequenced sample was naive CXCR3- CD8+ T cells from blood. In light of the paper, this sample's cell subset or site label describes: CD45RO-CCR7+CD27+CD95- naive CD8+ T cells lacking CXCR3 (TNR3-). The receptors were sampled from a human donor in good health. Some clones in this sample may be carry-over from other donors' samples.

The CDR3 here is CASSDGRGLAGSAQFF. J is TRBJ2-1 and V is TRBV2; TCRdb's D call of TRBD2 is untestable without DNA. CDR1 and CDR2 (germline): SNHLY, FYNNEI. The CDR3 runs to 16 residues.

This chain links TRBV11-2 with TRBJ2-2. Germline assignment: CDR1 SGHAT and CDR2 FQNNGV. The CDR3 sequence is 15 residues long. The CDR3 loop reads CASSADGLNTGELFF.

The gene calls are TRBV5-1 and TRBJ1-1. Germline CDR1 and CDR2: SGHRS and YFSETQ. The CDR3 contains 12 residues. CDR3 protein: CASSLVGTEAFF. The full variable domain, with the rest looked up from reference TRBV5-1 and TRBJ1-1, is KAGVTQTPRYLIKTRGQQVTLSCSPISGHRSVSWYQQTPGQGLQFLFEYFSETQRNKGNFPGRFSGRQFSNSRSEMNVSTLELGDSALYLCASSLVGTEAFFGQGTRLTVV.

This sequence joins TRBV7-3 and TRBJ2-1; as DNA is missing, the TRBD1 call by TCRdb cannot be tested. CDR3 length: 16 residues. Germline V gives CDR1 SGHTA, CDR2 FQGTGA. The chain's CDR3 is CASSLAGASSYNEQFF.

The chain links TRBV11-2 to TRBJ2-1; TCRdb picks TRBD1, but there is no DNA to check that call. CDR3 length: 18 amino acids. Germline CDR1 reads SGHAT; CDR2 reads FQNNGV. CDR3 sequence: CASSLRVGQGGIGNEQFF.

V and J are TRBV9 and TRBJ1-1; checking the TCRdb D call of TRBD1 is not possible without DNA. The CDR3 length is 13 residues. Germline CDR1 SGDLS, CDR2 YYNGEE. The CDR3 protein is CASSLRGFTEAFF. The full variable domain, rest sourced from reference TRBV9 and TRBJ1-1, is DSGVTQTPKHLITATGQRVTLRCSPRSGDLSVYWYQQSLDQGLQFLIQYYNGEERAKGNILERFSAQQFPDLHSELNLSSLELGDSALYFCASSLRGFTEAFFGQGTRLTVV.

The chain is built from TRBV10-3 and TRBJ1-5; without DNA, the TCRdb call of TRBD1 cannot be checked. Germline CDR1 is ENHRY and CDR2 is SYGVKD. CDR3 length: 14 residues. This chain's CDR3 is CAICEGGSGQPQHF.

The V call is TRBV11-2, the J call TRBJ2-7; the TCRdb call, TRBD2, lacks DNA for checking. In germline, CDR1 is SGHAT, CDR2 FQNNGV. CDR3 size: 15 residues. CDR3 protein: CASSLLGQISYEQYF.

The chain joins TRBV12-3 or TRBV12-4 to TRBJ1-2; the TRBD1 assignment by TCRdb is unverifiable without DNA. The CDR3 is 14 residues long. Here the CDR3 reads CASSGGTDSYGYTF.

V is TRBV28 and J is TRBJ2-7; TCRdb outputs TRBD1, but without DNA this stays unchecked. The V gene's germline CDR1 is MDHEN and CDR2 SYDVKM. The CDR3 has 17 amino acids. The CDR3 sequence is CASTPGPSDRDQYEQYF.

This chain joins TRBV13 and TRBJ1-2; TCRdb outputs TRBD1, but without DNA this stays unchecked. Germline lookup yields CDR1 PRHDT and CDR2 FYEKMQ (reference sequence). CDR3 length: 16 residues. The CDR3 region is CASSLASTGGQDGYTF. The whole variable domain, filled in from reference TRBV13 and TRBJ1-2, reads AAGVIQSPRHLIKEKRETATLKCYPIPRHDTVYWYQQGPGQDPQFLISFYEKMQSDKGSIPDRFSAQQFSDYHSELNMSSLELGDSALYFCASSLASTGGQDGYTFGSGTRLTVV.

This sequence joins TRBV3-1 and TRBJ2-7; TCRdb's assignment of TRBD1 cannot be checked, as there is no DNA. The CDR3 is made up of 13 amino acids. Per the germline V gene, CDR1 is LGHDT and CDR2 is YNNKEL (reference sequence). The CDR3 protein is CASSQGQGGEQYF.

The gene calls are TRBV11-2 and TRBJ2-3; TCRdb's D call, TRBD1, is unchecked because there is no DNA. The CDR3 runs 11 residues. Germline V gene sequence: CDR1 SGHAT, CDR2 FQNNGV. This chain's CDR3 is CASSVGTLQYF. Based on the CDR3 plus reference TRBV11-2 and TRBJ2-3, the full variable domain is EAGVAQSPRYKIIEKRQSVAFWCNPISGHATLYWYQQILGQGPKLLIQFQNNGVVDDSQLPKDRFSAERLKGVDSTLKIQPAKLEDSAVYLCASSVGTLQYFGPGTRLTVL.

The V gene is TRBV29-1, the J gene TRBJ2-3; there is no DNA to check the TCRdb D call of TRBD2. The CDR3 contains 12 residues. Germline assignment: CDR1 SQVTM and CDR2 ANQGSEA. The CDR3: CSVESLQDTQYF.

The chain uses TRBV11-2 and TRBJ2-1; TCRdb's D call, TRBD1, is unchecked because there is no DNA. Germline CDR1 SGHAT, CDR2 FQNNGV. The CDR3 is made up of 15 amino acids. CDR3 loop: CASSLSALDLNEQFF.

The chain's CDR3 is CASTAGTGSSYEQYF. V is TRBV7-9 and J is TRBJ2-7; the D call from TCRdb, TRBD1, cannot be confirmed without DNA. Germline CDR1 reads SEHNR; CDR2 reads FQNEAQ (reference sequence). The CDR3 covers 15 residues.

The chain has TRBV28 and TRBJ2-5; TCRdb outputs TRBD2, but without DNA this stays unchecked. Germline lookup yields CDR1 MDHEN and CDR2 SYDVKM. This CDR3 is built from 13 residues. The CDR3: CASKLVLLETQYF.

The chain combines TRBV6-5 with TRBJ2-3; without DNA, the TCRdb call of TRBD2 cannot be checked. The CDR3 covers 19 residues. Germline V gene sequence: CDR1 MNHEY, CDR2 SVGAGI. CDR3 sequence reads: CASSPTSGGLAGGTDTQYF.